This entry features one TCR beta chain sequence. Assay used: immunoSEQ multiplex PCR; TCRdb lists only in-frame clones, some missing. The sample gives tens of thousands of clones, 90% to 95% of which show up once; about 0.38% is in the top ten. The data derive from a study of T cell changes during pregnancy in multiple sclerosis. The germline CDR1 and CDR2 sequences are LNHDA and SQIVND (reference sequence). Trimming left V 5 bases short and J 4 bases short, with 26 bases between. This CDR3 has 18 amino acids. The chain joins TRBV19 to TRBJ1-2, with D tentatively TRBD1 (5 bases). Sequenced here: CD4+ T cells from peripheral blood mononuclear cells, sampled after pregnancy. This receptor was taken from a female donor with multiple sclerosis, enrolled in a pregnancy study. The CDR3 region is CASSARLGAGFTFYGYTF. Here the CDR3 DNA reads TGTGCCAGTAGTGCAAGGTTAGGGGCAGGGTTTACGTTCTATGGCTACACCTTC.